Detailed here is one T cell receptor beta chain. What it recognizes is unknown. CDR3 length: 13 amino acids. The V and J ends lost 4 bases and 2 bases respectively, with 10 bases between them. Germline assignment: CDR1 SQVTM and CDR2 ANQGSEA. This record comes from a study of T cell responses to AZD1222 COVID-19 vaccine. The assay was immunoSEQ multiplex PCR, and TCRdb's table has in-frame clones only and misses some. Of about 70,000 clones listed, around 89% are singletons. Whole-study results and caveats: Unmutated variant regions are reportedly the target of nearly half of TCRs that are spike-specific.

The gene calls are TRBV29-1 and TRBJ2-3, with D perhaps TRBD2 (6 bases). The starting material was peripheral blood, obtained 28 days after the second dose of the MenACWY control vaccine. The receptor was derived from an adult who received the MenACWY meningococcal vaccine as a control. CDR3 DNA sequence: TGCAGCGTTGGGAGGGTCCCCACAGATACGCAGTATTTT. Protein sequence: CSVGRVPTDTQYF.